The next 10 T cell receptor beta chains were all read from a single sample in a study of blood T cells in healthy people across ages. A second PCR, run for about 6 to 11 cycles, used a sample-barcoded 5' primer plus a J-beta primer mix. One entry per CDR3 protein results from TCRdb running MiXCR on the 5' RACE reads. This table has 910,000 or so distinct CDR3 sequences, roughly half appearing once. The sequenced material came from blood. These receptors were collected from a woman aged 60-75 years in good health.

The chain uses TRBV28 and TRBJ2-7; no reliable D call. CDR3 length equals 13 residues. The V gene's germline CDR1 is MDHEN and CDR2 SYDVKM. Trimming took off 5 bases at V and 2 bases at J, with 10 bases between the two ends. Written as DNA, the CDR3 is TGTGCCAGCAGTCCGTCCCACCCCTACGAGCAGTACTTC. It specifies CASSPSHPYEQYF.

This clonotype occurred a few times. CDR3 in DNA: TGTGCCAGCAGCAAAACTCAATATGAGCAGTTCTTC. It codes for CASSKTQYEQFF. V usage is TRBV7-2 and J usage is TRBJ2-1; unclear D gene. V shed 5 bases and J shed 8 bases, with 10 bases lying between them. CDR1 is SGHTA, CDR2 FQGNSA, per germline. CDR3 length: 12 amino acids.

The table lists this clonotype with a few counts. The chain joins TRBV7-2 to TRBJ2-3; D may correspond to TRBD1 or TRBD2 (5 bases each). V was clipped by 2 bases and J by 5 bases, with 17 bases between them. The CDR3 is 16 amino acids. In germline, CDR1 is SGHTA, CDR2 FQGNSA. Written as DNA, the CDR3 is TGTGCCAGCAGCTTAAGACGGGACCTAAGTGAAGATACGCAGTATTTT. This gives the protein CASSLRRDLSEDTQYF.

This rearrangement joins TRBV11-3 to TRBJ2-4, with D possibly TRBD1 on 6 matching bases. TRBJ2-7 matches the DNA end more closely, so the J call is doubtful. The CDR3 has 12 amino acids. Germline lookup yields CDR1 SGHNT and CDR2 YENEEA. The CDR3 protein is CASSFRGDEQYF. For the CDR3, the DNA is TGTGCCAGCAGCTTCAGGGGAGACGAGCAGTACTTC.

CDR3 in amino acids: CASSQDRLVGGNIQYF. The CDR3 DNA is TGCGCCAGCAGCCAAGATAGGCTAGTTGGGGGAAACATTCAGTACTTC. The chain is built from TRBV4-3 and TRBJ2-7; D could derive from TRBD1 or TRBD2 (5 bases each). The end of the DNA aligns better with TRBJ2-4, so the J call may be wrong. In germline, CDR1 is LGHNA, CDR2 YSLEER. The CDR3 has 16 residues.

This clonotype has just a few counts. The chain recombines TRBV20-1 with TRBJ2-5; TRBD2 might be the D (6 bases). The V gene lost 6 bases and the J gene lost 11 bases, with 22 bases spanning the gap. CDR3 size: 13 residues. CDR1 is DFQATT, CDR2 SNEGSKA, per germline (reference sequence). CDR3 protein: CSAPGTHSREQYF. In nucleotides, the CDR3 is TGCAGTGCACCTGGGACTCACTCAAGGGAGCAGTACTTC.

This clonotype was observed a few times. The chain combines TRBV20-1 with TRBJ1-2; 9 bases match TRBD1. The length of the CDR3 is 14 residues. V lost 2 bases to trimming and J lost 2 bases; unmatched junction nucleotides: 3. From germline, CDR1 is DFQATT and CDR2 SNEGSKA (reference sequence). The DNA of the CDR3 is TGCAGTGCTAGATGGGACAGGGTGAACTATGGCTACACCTTC. Encoded protein: CSARWDRVNYGYTF.

This sequence joins TRBV27 and TRBJ2-3; D gene uncertain. Trimming shortened V by 8 bases and J by 2 bases, and 14 bases separated the two germline ends. The germline gives CDR1 MNHEY, CDR2 SMNVEV (reference sequence). CDR3 length: 14 residues. CDR3 protein: CASGRHGSTDTQYF. As DNA, the CDR3 is TGTGCCAGCGGAAGACACGGATCCACAGATACGCAGTATTTT.

The sample holds a few counts of this clonotype. The chain recombines TRBV10-3 with TRBJ2-5, with unresolved D. Germline loops: CDR1 ENHRY, CDR2 SYGVKD. Trimming cost V 3 bases and J 5 bases, with 4 bases left between them. The CDR3 runs to 11 residues. DNA for the CDR3: TGTGCCATCAGTGAAACCGAGACCCAGTACTTC. Translated: CAISETETQYF.

This clonotype was detected only once. The chain uses TRBV18 and TRBJ2-1, with a possible D match to TRBD1 (6 bases). Germline V lookup: CDR1 KGHSH, CDR2 LQKENI. Trimming took 1 base from V and 0 from J, leaving 10 bases between them. CDR3 length: 16 amino acids. This CDR3 is CASSPQGQSSYNEQFF. As DNA, the CDR3 is TGTGCCAGCTCACCACAGGGACAAAGCTCCTACAATGAGCAGTTCTTC.